Listed here are 4 T cell receptor beta chains from one sample, sequenced in a study of early T cells in non-severe SARS-CoV-2 infection (dated by TCRdb to the early 2020s). Library generation was performed with 5' RACE. Sequencing used a NextSeq 500. Using fastp at Q25 and MiXCR, TCRdb reprocessed the public reads and kept productive beta chains. Each CDR3 protein appears once, grouped with its most common genes and DNA. Across this sample there are roughly 110,000 distinct CDR3 sequences, with around 10% seen only once. 6.5% to 8% of the sample is taken by the ten largest. Sequenced material: whole blood. The receptors were sampled from an adult who was a healthcare worker with PCR-confirmed SARS-CoV-2 infection or an uninfected control (not recorded which).

This clonotype was seen ten or more times. This chain links TRBV5-1 with TRBJ2-5, with D hard to call. Germline values: CDR1 SGHRS, CDR2 YFSETQ. Trimming took off 4 bases at V and 1 base at J, with 2 bases between the two ends. This CDR3 has 11 residues. As DNA, the CDR3 is TGCGCCAGCAGCGTCCAAGAGACCCAGTACTTC. Translation gives CASSVQETQYF. The variable domain in full, completed from reference TRBV5-1 and TRBJ2-5, reads KAGVTQTPRYLIKTRGQQVTLSCSPISGHRSVSWYQQTPGQGLQFLFEYFSETQRNKGNFPGRFSGRQFSNSRSEMNVSTLELGDSALYLCASSVQETQYFGPGTRLLVL.

V and J are TRBV6-2 or TRBV6-3 and TRBJ2-1; D is perhaps TRBD2 (5 bases). CDR3 length: 15 residues. Trimming removed 8 bases from V and 2 bases from J, with 16 bases in between. CDR1 MNHEY and CDR2 SVGEGT come from the germline V gene. This CDR3 reads CASGPMDLTYNEQFF. The CDR3 DNA sequence: TGTGCCAGCGGGCCTATGGACTTAACCTACAATGAGCAGTTCTTC.

V usage is TRBV6-5 and J usage is TRBJ2-7; 11 nucleotides agree with TRBD2. The germline gives CDR1 MNHEY, CDR2 SVGAGI. Losses at the gene ends were 1 base for V and 4 bases for J; bases not matched to a gene: 3. This CDR3 has 15 amino acids. The CDR3 DNA sequence: TGTGCCAGCAGTTACTACCCTAGCGGGGGGTACGAGCAGTACTTC. Translating gives CASSYYPSGGYEQYF.

This chain joins TRBV15 and TRBJ2-7; no reliable D call. The CDR3 runs to 14 residues. Germline loops: CDR1 LNHNV, CDR2 YYDKDF (reference sequence). V lost 0 bases and J lost 6, with 12 bases in between. CDR3 DNA: TGTGCCACCAGCAGAGATTACGGAGCCGGCGAGCAGTACTTC. Protein: CATSRDYGAGEQYF.